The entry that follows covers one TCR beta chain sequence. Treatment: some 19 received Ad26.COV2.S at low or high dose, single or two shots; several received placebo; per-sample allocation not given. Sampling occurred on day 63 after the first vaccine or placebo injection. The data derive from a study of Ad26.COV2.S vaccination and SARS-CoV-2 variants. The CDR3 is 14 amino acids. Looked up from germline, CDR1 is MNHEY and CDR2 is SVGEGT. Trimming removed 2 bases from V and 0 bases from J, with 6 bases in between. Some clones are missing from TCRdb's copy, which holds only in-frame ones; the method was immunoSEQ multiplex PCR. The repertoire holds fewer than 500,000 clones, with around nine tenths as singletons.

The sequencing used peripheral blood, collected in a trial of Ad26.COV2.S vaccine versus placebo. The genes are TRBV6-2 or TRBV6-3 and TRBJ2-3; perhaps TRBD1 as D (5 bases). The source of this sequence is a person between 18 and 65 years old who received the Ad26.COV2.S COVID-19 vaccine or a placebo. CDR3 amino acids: CASSYDSSTDTQYF. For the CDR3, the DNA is TGTGCCAGCAGTTACGACAGTAGCACAGATACGCAGTATTTT.